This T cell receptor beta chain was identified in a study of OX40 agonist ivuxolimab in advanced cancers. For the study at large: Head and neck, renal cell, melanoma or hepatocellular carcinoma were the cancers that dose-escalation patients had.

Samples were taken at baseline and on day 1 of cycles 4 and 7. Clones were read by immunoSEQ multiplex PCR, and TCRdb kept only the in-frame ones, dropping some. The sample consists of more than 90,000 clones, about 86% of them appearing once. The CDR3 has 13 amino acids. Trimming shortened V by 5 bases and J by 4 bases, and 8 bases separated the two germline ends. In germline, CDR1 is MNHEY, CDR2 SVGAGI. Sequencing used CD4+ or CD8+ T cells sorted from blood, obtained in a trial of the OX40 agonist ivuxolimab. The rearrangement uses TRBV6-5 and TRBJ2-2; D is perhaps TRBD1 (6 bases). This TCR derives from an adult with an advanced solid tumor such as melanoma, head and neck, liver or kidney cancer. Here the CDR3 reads CASSETGTGELFF. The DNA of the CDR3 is TGTGCCAGCAGTGAGACAGGCACCGGGGAGCTGTTTTTT.